In its sample, the clone carrying this T cell receptor (beta chain) was seen many times. Its specificity is not known. Bone marrow was sampled from every patient at the time of active disease. The CDR3 has 12 amino acids. Unmatched junction bases numbered 6, after V lost 6 bases and J lost 8 bases. The data are from a study of read filtering for tumor transcriptome and immune sequencing. Study details: About 8 patients were R-ISS I, approximately 15 were R-ISS II, 7 were R-ISS III. Per sample, TCR-region reads ranged about 4.05 to 11 million by IR-seq, 85 to 1273 by RNA-seq. General study results and limits: This fraction held mixed bone marrow immune cells after CD138-negative sorting.

This library used around 400 ng RNA and molecular barcoded adaptors spanning alpha/delta and beta/gamma chains. TCRdb independently ran MiXCR on the reads; one entry per CDR3 protein. This table has about 63,000 distinct CDR3 sequences, about 15% appearing once. This chain uses TRBV12-3 or TRBV12-4 with TRBJ1-2; TRBD1 aligns across 7 bases. Specimen: a population of CD138-negative cells sorted from bone marrow. The receptor's source is a donor over 35 with multiple myeloma. The CDR3: CASRTTGAGYTF. Here the CDR3 DNA reads TGTGCCAGCAGGACAACAGGGGCCGGCTACACCTTC.